This T cell receptor (beta chain) derives from a study of metastatic and nonmetastatic thyroid tumors. At the level of the study: For malignant and benign thyroid patients, tumor or nodule tissue and blood were the sources whose repertoires were compared. General study points: Reports indicated that malignant thyroid tumors showed significantly higher TCR beta diversity than benign nodules did, in blood and tumor.

Nobody among the patients had been given any treatment before thyroid surgery. In the original processing: Construction of a distant-metastasis classifier for papillary thyroid cancer relied on CDR3 differences across clinicopathological groups. TCRdb re-called the PCR reads with MiXCR. These V and J calls rely on TCRdb rather than the paper's analysis. The table lists about 93,000 clones, more than 9.5% of them singletons. The length of the CDR3 is 16 residues. The V gene's germline CDR1 is MNHEY and CDR2 SVGEGT. V was clipped by 3 bases and J by 2 bases, with 14 bases between them. The sample holds many counts of this clone. Antigen unknown.

The genes are TRBV6-2 or TRBV6-3 and TRBJ1-5; D not resolved. Sequencing input: blood. This sequence originates from a female donor with papillary thyroid cancer or a benign thyroid nodule (not recorded which). Some clones in this sample may be carry-over from other donors' samples. CDR3 bases: TGTGCCAGCAGTTATAAACCGCTTGCGGGCAATCAGCCCCAGCATTTT. Amino acid sequence: CASSYKPLAGNQPQHF.